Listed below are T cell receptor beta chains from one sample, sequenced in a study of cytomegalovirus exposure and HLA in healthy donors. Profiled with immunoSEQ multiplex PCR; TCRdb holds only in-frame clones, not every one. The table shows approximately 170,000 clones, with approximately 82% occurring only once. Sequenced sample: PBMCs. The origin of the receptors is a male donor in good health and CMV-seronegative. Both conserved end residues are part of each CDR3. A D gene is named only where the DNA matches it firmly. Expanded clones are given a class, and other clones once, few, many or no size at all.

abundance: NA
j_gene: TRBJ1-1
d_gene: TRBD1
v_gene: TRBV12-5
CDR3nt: TGTGCTAGTGGTTATCTATCGGGGGCTCCCTCAATACAGGGGGCATCGTTTAGGGGTCCTGAAGCTTTCTTT
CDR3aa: CASGYLSGAPSIQGASFRGPEAFF

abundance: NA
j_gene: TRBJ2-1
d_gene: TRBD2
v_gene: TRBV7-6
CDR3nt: TGTGCCAGCAGCTTAGCGCCCCTAGCGGGAGGGTCTGAGCAGTTCTTC
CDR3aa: CASSLAPLAGGSEQFF

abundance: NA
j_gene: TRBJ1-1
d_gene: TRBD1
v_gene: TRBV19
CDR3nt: TGTGCCAGTAGTATCTGGGACAGGGCTGAAGCTTTCTTT
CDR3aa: CASSIWDRAEAFF

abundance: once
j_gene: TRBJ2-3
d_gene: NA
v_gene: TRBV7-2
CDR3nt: TGTGCCAGCCGACAAGCTAGCACAGATACGCAGTATTTT
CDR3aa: CASRQASTDTQYF

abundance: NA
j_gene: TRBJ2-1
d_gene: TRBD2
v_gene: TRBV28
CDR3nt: TGTGCCAGCAGTCCCTGGGGGGGGTCCTACAATGAGCAGTTCTTC
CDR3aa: CASSPWGGSYNEQFF

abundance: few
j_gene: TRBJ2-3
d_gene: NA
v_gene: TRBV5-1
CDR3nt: TGCGCCAGCAGCCCCAACCCGGGACTCAGCACAGATACGCAGTATTTT
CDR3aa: CASSPNPGLSTDTQYF

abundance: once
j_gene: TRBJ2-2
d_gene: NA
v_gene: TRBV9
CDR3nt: TGTGCCAGCAGCGTTCTCCAGCGGGCCAACACCGGGGAGCTGTTTTTT
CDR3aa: CASSVLQRANTGELFF

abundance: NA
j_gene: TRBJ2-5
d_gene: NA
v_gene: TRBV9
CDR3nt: TGTGCCAGCAGCGTAGACACACAAGAGACCCAGTACTTC
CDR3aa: CASSVDTQETQYF

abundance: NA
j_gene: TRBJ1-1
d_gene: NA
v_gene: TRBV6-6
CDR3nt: TGTGCCAGCAGTGGAGACACTGAAGCTTTCTTT
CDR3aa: CASSGDTEAFF

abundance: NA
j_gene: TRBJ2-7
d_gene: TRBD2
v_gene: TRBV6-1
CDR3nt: TGTGCCAGCAGTGAAGGGCTAGCGGGATCCTACGAGCAGTACTTC
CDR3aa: CASSEGLAGSYEQYF

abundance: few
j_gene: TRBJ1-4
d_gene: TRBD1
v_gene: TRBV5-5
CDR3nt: TGTGCCAGCAGCTTGGGGGGACAGGCCATCGAAAAACTGTTTTTT
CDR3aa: CASSLGGQAIEKLFF

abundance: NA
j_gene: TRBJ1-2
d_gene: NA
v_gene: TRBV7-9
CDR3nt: TGTGCCAGCGGCTATGGTGGCGGAATCTATGGCTACACCTTC
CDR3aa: CASGYGGGIYGYTF

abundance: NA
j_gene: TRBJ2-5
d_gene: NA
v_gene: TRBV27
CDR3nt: TGTGCCAGCGGCCTATACGGGATCCCTAAAGAGACCCAGTACTTC
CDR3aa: CASGLYGIPKETQYF

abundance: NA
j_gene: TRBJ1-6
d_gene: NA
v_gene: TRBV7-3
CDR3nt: TGTGCCAGCAGCTTTGACAGCAATAATTCACCCCTCCACTTT
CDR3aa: CASSFDSNNSPLHF

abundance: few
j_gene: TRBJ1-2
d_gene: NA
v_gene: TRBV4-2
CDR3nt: TGTGCCAGCAGCCAAGAGTCCCCGACGGGGTCTAACTATGGCTACACCTTC
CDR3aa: CASSQESPTGSNYGYTF

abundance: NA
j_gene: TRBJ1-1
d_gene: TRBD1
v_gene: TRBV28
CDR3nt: TGTGCCAGCAGTTTGGTGACAGGGGGGGGAGCTTTCTTT
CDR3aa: CASSLVTGGGAFF

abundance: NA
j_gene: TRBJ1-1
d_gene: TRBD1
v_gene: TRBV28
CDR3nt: TGTGCCAGCAGTTTATACGTGACAGGGTCTGAAGCTTTCTTT
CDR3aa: CASSLYVTGSEAFF

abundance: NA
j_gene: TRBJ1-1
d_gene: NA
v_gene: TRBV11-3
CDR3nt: TGTGCCAGCAGCTTAGTGGGCCGACATAAGAACACTGAAGCTTTCTTT
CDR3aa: CASSLVGRHKNTEAFF

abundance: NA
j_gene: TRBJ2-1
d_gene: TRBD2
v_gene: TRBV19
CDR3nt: TGTGCCAGTAGTATTTGGTCCCCGGCAGTAGCGGGAGGGCCGGGCGAGCAGTTCTTC
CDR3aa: CASSIWSPAVAGGPGEQFF

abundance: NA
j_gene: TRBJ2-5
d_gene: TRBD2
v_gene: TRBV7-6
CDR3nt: TGTGCCAGCAGTCCTTCGCGCTCTAGCGGGAGGGTAAAAGAGACCCAGTACTTC
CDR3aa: CASSPSRSSGRVKETQYF

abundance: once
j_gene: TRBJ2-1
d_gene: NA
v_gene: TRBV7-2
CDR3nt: TGTGCCAGCAGCTTATTTCTTTCTAACAGGGACAATGAGCAGTTCTTC
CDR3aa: CASSLFLSNRDNEQFF

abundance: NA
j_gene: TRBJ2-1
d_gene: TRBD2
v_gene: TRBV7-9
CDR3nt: TGTGCCAGCAGCCACCGGCGGGAGGGTCGGAACAATGAGCAGTTCTTC
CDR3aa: CASSHRREGRNNEQFF

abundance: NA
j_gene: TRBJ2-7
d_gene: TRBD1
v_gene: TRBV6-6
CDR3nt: TGTGCCAGCAGTTACTCGAGGTACAGGGGCTCCTACGAGCAGTACTTC
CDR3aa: CASSYSRYRGSYEQYF

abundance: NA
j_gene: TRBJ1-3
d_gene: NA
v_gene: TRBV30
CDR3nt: TGTGCCTGGATCCCTGGAGGGGCAACCATATATTTT
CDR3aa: CAWIPGGATIYF

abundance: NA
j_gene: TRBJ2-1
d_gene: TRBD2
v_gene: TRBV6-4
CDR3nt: TGTGCCAGCAGTGGAGAAGCGGGGGGCTACAATGAGCAGTTCTTC
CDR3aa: CASSGEAGGYNEQFF

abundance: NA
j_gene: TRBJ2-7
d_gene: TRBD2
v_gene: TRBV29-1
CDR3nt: TGCAGCGTTGTTGGGACTAGCGGGAAGACTCTCTACGAGCAGTACTTC
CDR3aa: CSVVGTSGKTLYEQYF

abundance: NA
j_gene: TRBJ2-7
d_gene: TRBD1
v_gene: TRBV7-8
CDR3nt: TGTGCCAGCGCACAGGGGGCTAGGTACGAGCAGTACTTC
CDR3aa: CASAQGARYEQYF

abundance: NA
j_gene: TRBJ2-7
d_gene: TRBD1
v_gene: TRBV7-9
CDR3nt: TGTGCCAGCAGCCCCAGGGGGCTGCCGGCCGGCAACGAGCAGTACTTC
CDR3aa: CASSPRGLPAGNEQYF

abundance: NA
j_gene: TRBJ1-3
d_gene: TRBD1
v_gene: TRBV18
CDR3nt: TGTGCCAGCTCACCACAAATTCCCGCAGGGGGCTCTGGAAACACCATATATTTT
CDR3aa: CASSPQIPAGGSGNTIYF

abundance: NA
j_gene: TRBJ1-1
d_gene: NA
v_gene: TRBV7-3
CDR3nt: TGTGCCAGCAGCCAAATCGGGTCGAACACTGAAGCTTTCTTT
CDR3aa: CASSQIGSNTEAFF

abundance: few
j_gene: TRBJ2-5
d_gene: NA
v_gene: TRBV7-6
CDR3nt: TGTGCCAGCAGCAGCGGCCAAGGGACCCAGTACTTC
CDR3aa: CASSSGQGTQYF